This T cell receptor beta chain was captured in a study of blood T cell repertoires in COVID-19. Study information: The study drew acute and convalescent COVID-19 samples from the United States, Italy and Spain.

This clone was seen only once. With 1 base removed from V and 8 bases from J, the gap between germline ends came to 19 bases. The germline CDR1 and CDR2 sequences are LGHDT and YNNKEL (reference sequence). CDR3 length: 16 residues. Only in-frame clones appear in the TCRdb table, and some are missing; sequencing was by immunoSEQ multiplex PCR. The table shows 110,000 to 150,000 clones, with approximately 86% occurring only once. The specimen sequenced was peripheral blood. This clonotype was obtained from a woman aged 60-75 years with acute or convalescent COVID-19. The rearrangement joins TRBV3-1 (or the pseudogene TRBV3-2) to TRBJ2-3, with D perhaps TRBD1 (5 bases). The CDR3 sequence is CASSQGQRIDLVTQYF. The CDR3 DNA follows: TGTGCCAGCAGCCAAGGACAGAGAATCGACCTTGTTACGCAGTATTTT.